This entry lists 26 T cell receptor beta chains sequenced from one sample in a study of blood T cell repertoires in COVID-19. Sequenced by immunoSEQ multiplex PCR; TCRdb stores in-frame clones only, minus some. Among fewer than 80,000 clones listed, around 90% were seen once. Source material: peripheral blood. Receptor source: a human donor in a cohort sampled during active COVID-19.

This clone was detected only once. This chain uses TRBV28 with TRBJ2-5; 8 nucleotides match TRBD2. Per germline, CDR1 MDHEN and CDR2 SYDVKM. V was pared by 2 bases and J by 5 bases, with 10 bases of the junction left unmatched. The length of the CDR3 is 16 residues. The CDR3 DNA reads TGTGCCAGCAGTTTAACTAGCGGTCCACCCGAGGAGACCCAGTACTTC. Amino acids: CASSLTSGPPEETQYF.

About this clone itself: The same CDR3 is also encoded by other DNA sequences in this sample. The chain couples TRBV14 to TRBJ2-7, with 10 bases lining up with TRBD1. The CDR3 length is 14 residues. V lost 6 bases and J lost 0; bases outside the gene matches: 2. From germline, CDR1 is SGHDN and CDR2 FVKESK. In DNA form, the CDR3 reads TGTGCCAGCAGTAGGACAGGGGGCTCCTACGAGCAGTACTTC. Translated, it gives CASSRTGGSYEQYF.

V is TRBV7-2 and J is TRBJ2-1; unclear D gene. Trimming cost V 2 bases and J 5 bases, with 7 bases left between them. CDR3 length: 13 residues. The germline gives CDR1 SGHTA, CDR2 FQGNSA. CDR3 sequence: CASSLRHDNEQFF. The CDR3 nucleotides are TGTGCCAGCAGCTTACGACATGACAATGAGCAGTTCTTC.

This chain links TRBV2 with TRBJ2-3, with D perhaps TRBD1 (5 bases). This CDR3 contains 15 residues. Per germline, CDR1 SNHLY and CDR2 FYNNEI. Trimming removed 5 bases at V and 2 bases at J, with 14 bases between. The CDR3 here is CASSPTASSTDTQYF. The CDR3 DNA is TGTGCCAGCAGTCCGACAGCGTCTTCCACAGATACGCAGTATTTT.

The genes are TRBV5-4 and TRBJ1-1; perhaps TRBD1 as D (6 bases). CDR1 and CDR2 (germline): SGHNT, YYREEE (reference sequence). Trimming stripped 0 bases from V and 4 bases from J, with 13 bases between. This CDR3 spans 15 amino acids. The CDR3 nucleotides are TGTGCCAGCAGCTTGGGGACAGCTCAGATCACTGAAGCTTTCTTT. Its translation: CASSLGTAQITEAFF.

The chain joins TRBV27 to TRBJ2-2; possibly TRBD2 for D (6 bases). CDR1 MNHEY and CDR2 SMNVEV come from the germline V gene (reference sequence). The CDR3 covers 14 residues. V was cut by 4 bases and J by 7 bases, with 13 bases left in between. CDR3 sequence: CASSSPGGLGELFF. CDR3 bases: TGTGCCAGCAGTTCCCCCGGGGGTCTCGGGGAGCTGTTTTTT.

The J gene is TRBJ2-1, the V gene TRBV7-6, with D perhaps TRBD2 (5 bases). Per germline, CDR1 SGHVS and CDR2 FNYEAQ. V lost 3 bases, J lost 5 bases, and 11 bases lay in between. The CDR3 is 14 amino acids. CDR3 residues: CASSFGSGNNEQFF. Written as DNA, the CDR3 is TGTGCCAGCAGCTTTGGAAGCGGAAACAATGAGCAGTTCTTC.

This chain joins TRBV29-1 and TRBJ1-1; no firm D call. V lost 3 bases and J 7 bases, leaving 15 bases between the germline ends. In germline, CDR1 is SQVTM, CDR2 ANQGSEA. CDR3 length equals 13 residues. The CDR3 DNA reads as TGCAGCGTTGATGTGGGGAGAATTAGTGAAGCTTTCTTT. The encoded protein is CSVDVGRISEAFF.

This chain links TRBV19 with TRBJ2-1, with 14 bases that match TRBD2. This CDR3 contains 15 residues. V shed 3 bases and J 10 bases; nucleotides not matched to a gene: 5. CDR1 and CDR2 (germline): LNHDA, SQIVND (reference sequence). The CDR3 sequence is CASSIGTSGRGEQFF. The CDR3 nucleotides read TGTGCCAGTAGTATCGGGACTAGCGGGAGAGGGGAGCAGTTCTTC.

The gene calls are TRBV30 and TRBJ1-4; no reliable D call. CDR1 and CDR2 from the germline V gene are GTSNPN and SVGIG (reference sequence). CDR3 length: 11 amino acids. The CDR3 reads CAKQVGEKLFF. The DNA of the CDR3 is TGTGCGAAGCAGGTTGGTGAAAAACTGTTTTTT.

This chain uses TRBV7-2 with TRBJ2-1; 10 bases fit TRBD2. The V segment lost 3 bases and the J segment 4 bases; nucleotides outside the gene matches: 9. The CDR3 runs 17 residues. The V gene's germline CDR1 is SGHTA and CDR2 FQGNSA. The CDR3 DNA is TGTGCCAGCAGCTTTGAACTACTAGCGGGGACATACAATGAGCAGTTCTTC. Protein sequence: CASSFELLAGTYNEQFF.

The chain couples TRBV7-8 to TRBJ1-5; D not resolved. CDR1 SGHVS and CDR2 FQNEAQ come from the germline V gene. This CDR3 comprises 14 residues. The V gene lost 5 bases and the J gene lost 0 bases, with 8 bases spanning the gap. CDR3 amino acids: CASSPRNSNQPQHF. For the CDR3, the DNA is TGTGCCAGCAGCCCCAGGAATAGCAATCAGCCCCAGCATTTT. Filled out from reference TRBV7-8 and TRBJ1-5, the complete variable domain reads GAGVSQSPRYKVAKRGQDVALRCDPISGHVSLFWYQQALGQGPEFLTYFQNEAQLDKSGLPSDRFFAERPEGSVSTLKIQRTQQEDSAVYLCASSPRNSNQPQHFGDGTRLSIL.

Note on this clone: This sample also contains other DNA sequences that code for the same CDR3. V and J are TRBV24-1 and TRBJ2-2; possible D gene TRBD1, 5 bases. The ends were cut back, 2 bases at V and 4 bases at J, with 7 bases in the middle. Germline assignment: CDR1 KGHDR and CDR2 SFDVKD. The CDR3 contains 14 residues. CDR3 sequence (DNA): TGTGCCACCAGTGATTCAGGGCGCACCGGGGAGCTGTTTTTT. Translating gives CATSDSGRTGELFF.

This clone was seen once. The chain carries TRBV4-3 and TRBJ2-1; tentative D call: TRBD2 (5 bases). CDR1 is LGHNA, CDR2 YSLEER, per germline. This CDR3 is 17 amino acids long. Trimming shortened V by 0 bases and J by 0 bases, and 12 bases separated the two germline ends. As DNA, the CDR3 is TGCGCCAGCAGCCAAGATGGGTTGAGCGGCTCCTACAATGAGCAGTTCTTC. Encoded protein: CASSQDGLSGSYNEQFF.

The chain has TRBV9 and TRBJ1-2; perhaps TRBD1 as D (6 bases). This CDR3 contains 18 residues. From germline, CDR1 is SGDLS and CDR2 YYNGEE. V was clipped by 0 bases and J by 0 bases, with 18 bases between them. The CDR3 sequence: CASSVGAGAWGTNYGYTF. CDR3 in DNA: TGTGCCAGCAGCGTAGGGGCGGGGGCTTGGGGGACTAACTATGGCTACACCTTC.

The chain is built from TRBV29-1 and TRBJ1-1; 11 bases align to TRBD1. CDR3 size: 13 residues. Trimming removed 4 bases from V and 4 bases from J; junction bases left unmatched: 2. The germline CDR1 and CDR2 sequences are SQVTM and ANQGSEA. CDR3 nucleotides: TGCAGCGTTGGAGGGACAGGGGGCACTGAAGCTTTCTTT. This gives the protein CSVGGTGGTEAFF.

J is TRBJ2-7 and V is TRBV27; D not certain. The CDR3 totals 14 residues. CDR1 and CDR2 from the germline V gene are MNHEY and SMNVEV (reference sequence). V lost 3 bases and J 2 bases, leaving 11 bases between the germline ends. The CDR3: CASSFLVGPYEQYF. In DNA, the CDR3 is TGTGCCAGCAGTTTTCTTGTGGGCCCCTACGAGCAGTACTTC.

The rearrangement links TRBV7-8 to TRBJ2-1; 11 bases fit TRBD1. Germline-derived CDR1 and CDR2 are SGHVS and FQNEAQ. Unmatched junction bases numbered 13, after V lost 7 bases and J lost 8 bases. This CDR3 has 16 amino acids. DNA for the CDR3: TGTGCCAGCACCCTAAGCGGGACAGGGGGTCTTGATGAGCAGTTCTTC. This encodes CASTLSGTGGLDEQFF.

The V call is TRBV27, the J call TRBJ2-2; D uncertain. V gave up 2 bases and J gave up 4 bases, with 8 bases separating them. The CDR3 sequence is 14 residues long. Germline lookup yields CDR1 MNHEY and CDR2 SMNVEV (reference sequence). The CDR3 sequence is CASSLMASTGELFF. CDR3 sequence (DNA): TGTGCCAGCAGTTTAATGGCCAGCACCGGGGAGCTGTTTTTT.

V is TRBV3-1 (or the pseudogene TRBV3-2) and J is TRBJ2-1, with TRBD2 identical over 11 bases. The CDR3 is made up of 16 amino acids. The V and J ends lost 4 bases and 2 bases, in that order; junction bases with no gene match: 4. The germline CDR1 and CDR2 sequences are LGHDT and YNNKEL (reference sequence). This CDR3 is CASSPFSGRAYNEQFF. In nucleotides, the CDR3 is TGTGCCAGCAGCCCATTTAGCGGGAGGGCCTACAATGAGCAGTTCTTC.

The chain has TRBV5-1 and TRBJ2-3, with TRBD2 matching 11 bases. Trimming took 0 bases from V and 2 from J; bases not matched to a gene: 2. Germline CDR1 reads SGHRS; CDR2 reads YFSETQ. The CDR3 runs to 16 residues. CDR3 residues: CASSLGGLAATDTQYF. The CDR3 nucleotides are TGCGCCAGCAGCTTGGGGGGACTAGCGGCCACAGATACGCAGTATTTT. The full variable domain, rest sourced from reference TRBV5-1 and TRBJ2-3, is KAGVTQTPRYLIKTRGQQVTLSCSPISGHRSVSWYQQTPGQGLQFLFEYFSETQRNKGNFPGRFSGRQFSNSRSEMNVSTLELGDSALYLCASSLGGLAATDTQYFGPGTRLTVL.

This clone was detected only a few times. The chain is built from TRBV5-1 and TRBJ2-3; D not resolved. The V gene's germline CDR1 is SGHRS and CDR2 YFSETQ. The CDR3 is 14 residues long. Trimming removed 0 bases from V and 2 bases from J, with 7 bases in between. CDR3 sequence reads: CASSLGQNTDTQYF. The CDR3 DNA reads as TGCGCCAGCAGCTTGGGCCAGAACACAGATACGCAGTATTTT.

The chain is built from TRBV27 and TRBJ2-6; D is ambiguous. CDR3 length: 15 amino acids. CDR1 and CDR2 from the germline V gene are MNHEY and SMNVEV (reference sequence). V was shortened by 5 bases and J by 4 bases, with 12 bases between the two germline ends. The DNA of the CDR3 is TGTGCCAGCAGTCCCATGGCTTACGGGGCCAACGTCCTGACTTTC. This sequence encodes CASSPMAYGANVLTF.

The chain has TRBV12-3 or TRBV12-4 and TRBJ1-2; the match to TRBD1 covers 7 bases. J was trimmed by 5 bases and V by 4 bases; bases with no gene match: 4. The CDR3 sequence is 13 residues long. CDR3 in amino acids: CASSSPGGYGYTF. CDR3 DNA: TGTGCCAGCAGTTCTCCAGGGGGATATGGCTACACCTTC.

The chain carries TRBV5-5 and TRBJ1-1; TRBD1 is a possible D gene (5 bases). Germline values: CDR1 SGHKS, CDR2 YYEKEE (reference sequence). The ends were cut back, 0 bases at V and 1 base at J, with 13 bases in the middle. The CDR3 covers 16 residues. This chain's CDR3 is CASSLVFSGGNTEAFF. In nucleotides, the CDR3 is TGTGCCAGCAGCTTGGTTTTCTCGGGGGGGAACACTGAAGCTTTCTTT. The full variable domain, with the rest looked up from reference TRBV5-5 and TRBJ1-1, is DAGVTQSPTHLIKTRGQQVTLRCSPISGHKSVSWYQQVLGQGPQFIFQYYEKEERGRGNFPDRFSARQFPNYSSELNVNALLLGDSALYLCASSLVFSGGNTEAFFGQGTRLTVV.

This clone was detected only a few times. This chain connects TRBV6-4 to TRBJ2-1, with 12 positions matching TRBD2. The CDR3 totals 14 residues. The germline gives CDR1 MRHNA, CDR2 SNTAGT. After removal of 6 bases from V and 8 bases from J, the junction contained 5 bases not matched to a gene. CDR3 sequence reads: CASRLAGGRDEQFF. The CDR3 DNA is TGTGCCAGCAGACTAGCGGGAGGAAGAGATGAGCAGTTCTTC.